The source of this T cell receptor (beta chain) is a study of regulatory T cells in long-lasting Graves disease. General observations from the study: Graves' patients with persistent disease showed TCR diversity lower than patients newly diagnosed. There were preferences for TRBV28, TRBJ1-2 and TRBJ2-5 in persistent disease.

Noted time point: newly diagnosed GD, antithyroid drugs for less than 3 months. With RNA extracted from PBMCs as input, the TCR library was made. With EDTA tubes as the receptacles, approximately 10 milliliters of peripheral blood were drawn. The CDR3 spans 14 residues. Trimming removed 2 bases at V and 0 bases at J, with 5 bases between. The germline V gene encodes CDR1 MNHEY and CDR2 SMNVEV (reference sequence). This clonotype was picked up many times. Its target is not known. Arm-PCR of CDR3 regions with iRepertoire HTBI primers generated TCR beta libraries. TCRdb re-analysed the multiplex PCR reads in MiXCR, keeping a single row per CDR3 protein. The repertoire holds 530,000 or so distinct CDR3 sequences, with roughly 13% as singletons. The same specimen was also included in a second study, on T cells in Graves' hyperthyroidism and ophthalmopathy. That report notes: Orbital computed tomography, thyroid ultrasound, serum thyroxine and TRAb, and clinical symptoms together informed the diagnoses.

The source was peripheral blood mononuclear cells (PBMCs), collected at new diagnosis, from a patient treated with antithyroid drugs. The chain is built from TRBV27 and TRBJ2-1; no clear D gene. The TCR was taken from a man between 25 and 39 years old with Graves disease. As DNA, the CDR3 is TGTGCCAGCAGTTTAGCGGCCTCCTACAATGAGCAGTTCTTC. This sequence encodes CASSLAASYNEQFF.